This T cell receptor (beta chain) was sequenced during a study of blood T cell repertoires in COVID-19. Whole-study context: COVID-19 samples, acute and convalescent, were from the United States, Italy and Spain.

In the original analysis: From reference gene primer amplification, estimates of nucleated cell counts were derived. Sequencing used immunoSEQ multiplex PCR; TCRdb keeps in-frame clones, though not all of them. That table is the source of V, J and clone size, and D and trimming were worked out from the DNA. The sample shows about 370,000 clones, approximately 88% of them seen only once. The germline CDR1 and CDR2 sequences are MDHEN and SYDVKM. Trimming shortened V by 3 bases and J by 3 bases, and 6 bases separated the two germline ends. The CDR3 sequence is 12 residues long. The Seattle patients joined while their infection was active and were tracked longitudinally afterward.

The sequencing sample was made of peripheral blood. V gene TRBV28 combines with J gene TRBJ2-7, with D hard to call. This clonotype was obtained from a young woman with COVID-19, enrolled during active disease. CDR3 nucleotide sequence: TGTGCCAGCAGTTTTGGAGTCTACGAGCAGTACTTC. Its translation is CASSFGVYEQYF.